This is a list of T cell receptor beta chains from one sample in a study of shared clonotypes between healthy human individuals. TCRdb keeps only in-frame clones here, not all; method: immunoSEQ multiplex PCR. The table shows about 980,000 clones, with 76% occurring only once. Sequences were obtained from memory CD4+ T cells sorted from blood. Receptors were obtained from a man aged 18 to 29 in good health. Both conserved end residues are part of each CDR3. D genes are given only for firm matches. The size field is filled for only some rows; it gives once, few, many or a size class.

J gene | V gene | D gene | clone size | CDR3 protein | CDR3 DNA
TRBJ2-7 | TRBV28 | NA | NA | CASLPRSLREQYF | TGTGCCAGCCTACCCCGATCCCTGAGGGAGCAGTACTTC
TRBJ2-7 | TRBV27 | NA | many | CASSLLGTEYEQYF | TGTGCCAGCAGCCTTTTGGGGACGGAGTACGAGCAGTACTTC
TRBJ2-3 | TRBV9 | NA | NA | CASSVVSGDTQYF | TGTGCCAGCAGCGTAGTGTCGGGAGATACGCAGTATTTT
TRBJ1-6 | TRBV10-1 | TRBD1 | NA | CASRESRGANSPLHF | TGCGCCAGCAGGGAGTCCAGGGGGGCTAATTCACCCCTCCACTTT
TRBJ2-7 | TRBV30 | TRBD2 | few | CAWSAGLAVYEQYF | TGTGCCTGGAGTGCGGGACTAGCGGTCTACGAGCAGTACTTC
TRBJ1-3 | TRBV7-9 | NA | once | CASSSQTQSAGNTIYF | TGTGCCAGCAGCTCTCAGACTCAATCGGCTGGAAACACCATATATTTT
TRBJ2-7 | TRBV4-2 | TRBD1 | NA | CASSQGDSSYEQYF | TGTGCCAGCAGCCAAGGGGACAGCTCCTACGAGCAGTACTTC
TRBJ1-6 | TRBV5-1 | NA | NA | CASSFDVKPHYNSPLHF | TGCGCCAGCAGCTTTGACGTAAAACCCCACTATAATTCACCCCTCCACTTT
TRBJ2-1 | TRBV30 | NA | NA | CAWSEGSGFYNEQFF | TGTGCCTGGAGTGAAGGAAGCGGGTTCTACAATGAGCAGTTCTTC
TRBJ2-3 | TRBV11-3 | NA | NA | CASSLGGAGADTQYF | TGTGCCAGCAGCTTAGGAGGGGCAGGGGCAGATACGCAGTATTTT
TRBJ2-3 | TRBV9 | TRBD2 | NA | CASSGGTKADTQYF | TGTGCCAGCAGCGGCGGGACTAAAGCAGATACGCAGTATTTT
TRBJ1-1 | TRBV11-2 | NA | NA | CASSLLRNTEAFF | TGTGCCAGCAGCCTCCTGAGGAACACTGAAGCTTTCTTT
TRBJ1-1 | TRBV18 | TRBD1 | once | CASSLTGGLNTEAFF | TGTGCCAGCTCACTGACAGGGGGTTTGAACACTGAAGCTTTCTTT